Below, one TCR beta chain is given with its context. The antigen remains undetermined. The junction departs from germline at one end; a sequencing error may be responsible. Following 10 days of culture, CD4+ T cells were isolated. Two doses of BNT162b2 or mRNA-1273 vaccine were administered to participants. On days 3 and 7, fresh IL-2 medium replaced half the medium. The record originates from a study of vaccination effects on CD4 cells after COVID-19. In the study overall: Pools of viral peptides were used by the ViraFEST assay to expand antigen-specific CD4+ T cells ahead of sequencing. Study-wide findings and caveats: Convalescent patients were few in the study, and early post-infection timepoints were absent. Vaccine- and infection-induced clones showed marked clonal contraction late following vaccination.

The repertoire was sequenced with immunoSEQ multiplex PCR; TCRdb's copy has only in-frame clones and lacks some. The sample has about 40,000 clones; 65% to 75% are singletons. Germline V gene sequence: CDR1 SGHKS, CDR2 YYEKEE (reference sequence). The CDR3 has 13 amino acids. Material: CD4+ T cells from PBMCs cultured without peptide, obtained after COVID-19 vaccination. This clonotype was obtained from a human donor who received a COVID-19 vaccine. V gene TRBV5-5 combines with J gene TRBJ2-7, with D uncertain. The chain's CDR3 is CASNLDGSYEQYF. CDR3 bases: TGTGCCAGCAACTTGGATGGTTCCTACGAGCAGTACTTC. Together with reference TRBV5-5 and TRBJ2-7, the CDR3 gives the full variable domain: DAGVTQSPTHLIKTRGQQVTLRCSPISGHKSVSWYQQVLGQGPQFIFQYYEKEERGRGNFPDRFSARQFPNYSSELNVNALLLGDSALYLCASNLDGSYEQYFGPGTRLTVT.